This entry lists 16 T cell receptor beta chains sequenced from one sample in a study of immune cell composition in non-small cell lung cancer (dated by TCRdb to about 2017). Preparation of the library involved the immunoSEQ multiplex PCR assay. TCRdb limited this immuneACCESS table to in-frame rearrangements with V and J called. A share of clones is missing; checked studies link under half to unresolved V genes, and the rest is unexplained. This sample has about 9,000 clones in its table, and roughly 79% of those were observed once. The top ten clones comprise around 9.9% of the sample. The sequenced sample consisted of lung tumor tissue. The receptors come from a human donor with non-small cell lung cancer.

The gene calls are TRBV27 and TRBJ2-1, with 8 bases that match TRBD2. V was pared by 4 bases and J by 9 bases, with 8 bases of the junction left unmatched. Germline values: CDR1 MNHEY, CDR2 SMNVEV (reference sequence). The length of the CDR3 is 14 residues. The CDR3: CASSSSGTRGEQFF. In nucleotides, the CDR3 is TGTGCCAGCAGTTCTTCCGGGACTAGGGGTGAGCAGTTCTTC.

The chain joins TRBV5-1 to TRBJ2-7, with D perhaps assigned TRBD1 or TRBD2 (5 bases each). In germline, CDR1 is SGHRS, CDR2 YFSETQ. This CDR3 contains 13 residues. V lost 3 bases and J lost 2, with 9 bases in between. CDR3 loop: CASSWGSTYEQYF. For the CDR3, the DNA is TGCGCCAGCAGCTGGGGGTCCACCTACGAGCAGTACTTC. The full variable domain, its missing parts supplied by reference TRBV5-1 and TRBJ2-7, is KAGVTQTPRYLIKTRGQQVTLSCSPISGHRSVSWYQQTPGQGLQFLFEYFSETQRNKGNFPGRFSGRQFSNSRSEMNVSTLELGDSALYLCASSWGSTYEQYFGPGTRLTVT.

The chain is built from TRBV18 and TRBJ2-7, with D perhaps matching TRBD1 (7 bases). Trimming shortened V by 0 bases and J by 1 base, and 16 bases separated the two germline ends. This CDR3 is 17 amino acids long. Germline CDR1 KGHSH, CDR2 LQKENI. CDR3 residues: CASSPPFTQGGSYEQYF. The CDR3 DNA is TGTGCCAGCTCACCACCCTTCACCCAGGGGGGTTCCTACGAGCAGTACTTC.

V gene TRBV7-8 combines with J gene TRBJ1-2, with TRBD1 identical over 11 bases. After removal of 3 bases from V and 5 bases from J, the junction contained 5 bases not matched to a gene. The CDR3 runs to 15 residues. Germline V lookup: CDR1 SGHVS, CDR2 FQNEAQ. The CDR3 protein is CASSLGQGVGYGYTF. In nucleotides, the CDR3 is TGTGCCAGCAGCTTGGGACAGGGGGTGGGGTATGGCTACACCTTC.

The chain joins TRBV5-5 to TRBJ1-3; TRBD1 is a possible D gene (6 bases). V was trimmed by 7 bases and J by 4 bases, leaving 18 bases between them. CDR3 length: 15 residues. Germline-derived CDR1 and CDR2 are SGHKS and YYEKEE (reference sequence). For the CDR3, the DNA is TGTGCCAGCCAGACAGGCCCTTCAGCGGGAAACACCATATATTTT. Encoded protein: CASQTGPSAGNTIYF.

This chain uses TRBV9 with TRBJ2-1, with TRBD2 identical over 8 bases. This CDR3 has 14 residues. After removal of 0 bases from V and 10 bases from J, the junction contained 6 bases not matched to a gene. CDR1 and CDR2 from the germline V gene are SGDLS and YYNGEE. In nucleotides, the CDR3 is TGTGCCAGCAGCGTAGCGGGAGGGCCACGAGAGCAGTTCTTC. It codes for CASSVAGGPREQFF.

This chain uses TRBV6-6 with TRBJ2-5, with 9 positions matching TRBD2. This CDR3 has 16 residues. Trimming took 0 bases from V and 3 from J; bases not matched to a gene: 5. CDR1 and CDR2 (germline): MNHNY, SVGAGI (reference sequence). The CDR3 DNA sequence: TGTGCCAGCAGTTACTCGCTGACTAGCGGTAAAGAGACCCAGTACTTC. Amino acid sequence: CASSYSLTSGKETQYF.

This chain links TRBV30 with TRBJ1-3; D might be TRBD1 (6 bases). This CDR3 spans 16 amino acids. Germline values: CDR1 GTSNPN, CDR2 SVGIG (reference sequence). Trimming pared 3 bases from V and 1 base from J, leaving 16 bases between. The CDR3 protein is CAWRSRGYGSGNTIYF. The CDR3 nucleotides are TGTGCCTGGAGATCTAGGGGGTACGGTTCTGGAAACACCATATATTTT.

The genes are TRBV5-1 and TRBJ1-1; D may be TRBD1 (5 bases). Trimming took 2 bases from V and 1 from J, leaving 12 bases between them. This CDR3 spans 15 amino acids. The germline V gene encodes CDR1 SGHRS and CDR2 YFSETQ. CDR3 residues: CASSFTGGGNTEAFF. The CDR3 bases are TGCGCCAGCAGCTTTACGGGGGGAGGGAACACTGAAGCTTTCTTT.

The gene calls are TRBV5-4 and TRBJ2-3, with TRBD1 as a possible D gene (6 bases). V was shortened by 4 bases and J by 6 bases, with 12 bases between the two germline ends. This CDR3 has 13 residues. CDR1 and CDR2 from the germline V gene are SGHNT and YYREEE (reference sequence). The DNA for the CDR3 is TGTGCCAGCAGCCCGCAGGGGATTGATACGCAGTATTTT. It yields the protein CASSPQGIDTQYF.

This clone occurred once. V usage is TRBV6-5 and J usage is TRBJ2-1; 7 positions match TRBD1. The CDR3 is 14 residues long. Germline V gives CDR1 MNHEY, CDR2 SVGAGI. V shed 5 bases and J 3 bases; nucleotides not matched to a gene: 4. CDR3 nucleotide sequence: TGTGCCAGCAGTCGACAGGGCCGCTACAATGAGCAGTTCTTC. Its translation: CASSRQGRYNEQFF.

This clone was counted once. The chain is built from TRBV18 and TRBJ1-5; D not resolved. The CDR3 has 14 amino acids. Germline V gives CDR1 KGHSH, CDR2 LQKENI. Between the trimmed V and J ends, which lost 3 bases and 4 bases, there was a span of 10 bases. DNA of the CDR3: TGTGCCAGCTCACCGGGGAGGGTTAATCAGCCCCAGCATTTT. Its protein is CASSPGRVNQPQHF.

The J gene is TRBJ2-5, the V gene TRBV11-2; no definite D call. V lost 5 bases and J 5 bases, leaving 9 bases between the germline ends. Germline CDR1 SGHAT, CDR2 FQNNGV. The CDR3 has 12 amino acids. CDR3 nucleotides: TGTGCCAGCAGCCTCCAGAGGGAGACCCAGTACTTC. Translating it yields CASSLQRETQYF.

The chain joins TRBV5-6 to TRBJ2-7; D uncertain. V was pared by 0 bases and J by 2 bases, with 12 bases between. Germline V gives CDR1 SGHDT, CDR2 YYEEEE. This CDR3 spans 15 amino acids. Written as DNA, the CDR3 is TGTGCCAGCAGCTTGGGTACTTCCCATCCCTACGAGCAGTACTTC. Translation gives CASSLGTSHPYEQYF.

This rearrangement joins TRBV18 to TRBJ1-1; D is undetermined. CDR1 and CDR2 (germline): KGHSH, LQKENI. This CDR3 has 13 residues. Trimming took off 1 base at V and 7 bases at J, with 10 bases between the two ends. CDR3 bases: TGTGCCAGCTCACCACAGTCTGGGGATGAAGCTTTCTTT. Amino acid sequence: CASSPQSGDEAFF. Supplemented by reference TRBV18 and TRBJ1-1, the full variable domain reads NAGVMQNPRHLVRRRGQEARLRCSPMKGHSHVYWYRQLPEEGLKFMVYLQKENIIDESGMPKERFSAEFPKEGPSILRIQQVVRGDSAAYFCASSPQSGDEAFFGQGTRLTVV.

Written as DNA, the CDR3 is TGTGCCAGCAGGCAGGGGGTCGATCGCTATGGCTACACCTTC. Protein sequence: CASRQGVDRYGYTF. The rearrangement joins TRBV2 to TRBJ1-2; 7 positions match TRBD1. The CDR3 sequence is 14 residues long. V lost 6 bases to trimming and J lost 4 bases; unmatched junction nucleotides: 8. Germline lookup yields CDR1 SNHLY and CDR2 FYNNEI.